The present T cell receptor beta chain was sequenced within a study of blood T cell repertoires in COVID-19. Clones were sequenced by immunoSEQ multiplex PCR, and TCRdb holds only the in-frame ones, with some missing. Among about 180,000 clones listed, roughly 84% were seen once. The germline V gene encodes CDR1 MNHEY and CDR2 SVGAGI. The CDR3 contains 15 residues. V gave up 4 bases and J gave up 7 bases, with 14 bases separating them. The receptor comes from a person between 65 and 79 years old with COVID-19, enrolled during active disease. V is TRBV6-5 and J is TRBJ1-6; a weak D match, TRBD1 (6 bases). Input material: peripheral blood. CDR3 loop: CASSSGQGLNSPLHF. The CDR3 bases are TGTGCCAGCAGTTCCGGGCAGGGGCTAAATTCACCCCTCCACTTT.